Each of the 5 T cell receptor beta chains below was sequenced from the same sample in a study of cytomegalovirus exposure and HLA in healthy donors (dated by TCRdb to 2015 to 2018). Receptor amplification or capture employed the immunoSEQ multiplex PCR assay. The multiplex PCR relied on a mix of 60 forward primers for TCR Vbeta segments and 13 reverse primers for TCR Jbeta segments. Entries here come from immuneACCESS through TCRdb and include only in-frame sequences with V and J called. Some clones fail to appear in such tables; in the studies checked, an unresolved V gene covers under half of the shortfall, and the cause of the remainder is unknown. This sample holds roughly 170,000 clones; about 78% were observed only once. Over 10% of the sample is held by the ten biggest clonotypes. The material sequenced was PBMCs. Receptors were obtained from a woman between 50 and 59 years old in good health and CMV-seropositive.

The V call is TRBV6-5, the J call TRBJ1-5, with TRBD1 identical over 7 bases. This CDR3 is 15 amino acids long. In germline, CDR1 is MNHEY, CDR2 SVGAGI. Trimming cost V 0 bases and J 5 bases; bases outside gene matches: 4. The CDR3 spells CASSYSGGYDQPQHF. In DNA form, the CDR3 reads TGTGCCAGCAGTTACTCAGGGGGCTATGATCAGCCCCAGCATTTT.

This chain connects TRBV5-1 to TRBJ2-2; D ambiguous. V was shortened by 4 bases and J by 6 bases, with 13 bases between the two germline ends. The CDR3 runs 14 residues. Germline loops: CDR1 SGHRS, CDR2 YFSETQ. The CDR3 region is CASSVTSSSGELFF. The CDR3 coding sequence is TGCGCCAGCAGCGTTACTTCTAGTTCCGGGGAGCTGTTTTTT.

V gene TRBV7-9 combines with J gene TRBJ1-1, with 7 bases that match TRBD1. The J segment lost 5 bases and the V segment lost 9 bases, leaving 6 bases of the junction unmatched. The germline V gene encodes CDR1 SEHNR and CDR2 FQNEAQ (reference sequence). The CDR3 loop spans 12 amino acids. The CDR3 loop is CASLTGETEAFF. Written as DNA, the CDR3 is TGTGCCAGTTTAACAGGGGAAACTGAAGCTTTCTTT.

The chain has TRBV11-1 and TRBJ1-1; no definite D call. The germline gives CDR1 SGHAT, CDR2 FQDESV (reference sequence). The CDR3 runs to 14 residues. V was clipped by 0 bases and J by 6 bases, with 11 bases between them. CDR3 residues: CASSLAPRSAEAFF. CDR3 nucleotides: TGTGCCAGCAGCTTAGCTCCCCGGTCGGCTGAAGCTTTCTTT.

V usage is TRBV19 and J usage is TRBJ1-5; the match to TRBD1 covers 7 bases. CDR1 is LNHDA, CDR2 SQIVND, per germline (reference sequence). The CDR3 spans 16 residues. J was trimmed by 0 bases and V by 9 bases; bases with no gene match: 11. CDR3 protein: CASNPDRVLSNQPQHF. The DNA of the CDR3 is TGTGCCAGCAACCCTGACAGGGTCCTTAGCAATCAGCCCCAGCATTTT. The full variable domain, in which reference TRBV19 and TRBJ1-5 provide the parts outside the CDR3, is DGGITQSPKYLFRKEGQNVTLSCEQNLNHDAMYWYRQDPGQGLRLIYYSQIVNDFQKGDIAEGYSVSREKKESFPLTVTSAQKNPTAFYLCASNPDRVLSNQPQHFGDGTRLSIL.